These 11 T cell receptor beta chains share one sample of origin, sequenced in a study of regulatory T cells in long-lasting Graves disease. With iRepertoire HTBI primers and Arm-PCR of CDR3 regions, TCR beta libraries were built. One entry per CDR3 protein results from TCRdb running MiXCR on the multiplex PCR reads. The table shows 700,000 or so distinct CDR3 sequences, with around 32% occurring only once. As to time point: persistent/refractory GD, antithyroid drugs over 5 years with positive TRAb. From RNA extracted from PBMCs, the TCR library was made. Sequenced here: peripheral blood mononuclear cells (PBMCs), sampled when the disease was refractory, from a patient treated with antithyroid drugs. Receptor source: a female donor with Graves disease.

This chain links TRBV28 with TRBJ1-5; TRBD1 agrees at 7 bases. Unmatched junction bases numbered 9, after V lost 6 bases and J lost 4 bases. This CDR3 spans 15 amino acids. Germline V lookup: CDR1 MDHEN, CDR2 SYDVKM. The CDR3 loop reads CASSPLTGMNQPQHF. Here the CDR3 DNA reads TGTGCCAGCAGCCCCCTGACAGGGATGAATCAGCCCCAGCATTTT.

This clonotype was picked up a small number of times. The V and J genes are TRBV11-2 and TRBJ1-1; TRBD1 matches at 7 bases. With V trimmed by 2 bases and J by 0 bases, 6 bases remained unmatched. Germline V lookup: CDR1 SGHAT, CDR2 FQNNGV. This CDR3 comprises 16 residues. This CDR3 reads CASSLWKGQMNTEAFF. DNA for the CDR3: TGTGCCAGCAGCTTATGGAAGGGACAGATGAACACTGAAGCTTTCTTT.

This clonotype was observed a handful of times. The CDR3 reads CASSYLGGANYGYTF. The CDR3 DNA is TGTGCCAGCAGTTACTTAGGGGGCGCGAACTATGGCTACACCTTC. The V call is TRBV6-5, the J call TRBJ1-2, with 7 bases aligning to TRBD1. The CDR3 runs 15 residues. The germline CDR1 and CDR2 sequences are MNHEY and SVGAGI. The V segment lost 1 base and the J segment 2 bases; nucleotides outside the gene matches: 4.

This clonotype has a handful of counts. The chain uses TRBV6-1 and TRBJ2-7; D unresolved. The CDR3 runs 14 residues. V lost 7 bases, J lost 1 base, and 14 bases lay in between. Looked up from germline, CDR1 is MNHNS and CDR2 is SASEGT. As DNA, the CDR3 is TGTGCCAGCACCTGGATCGCCTCTTCCTACGAGCAGTACTTC. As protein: CASTWIASSYEQYF.

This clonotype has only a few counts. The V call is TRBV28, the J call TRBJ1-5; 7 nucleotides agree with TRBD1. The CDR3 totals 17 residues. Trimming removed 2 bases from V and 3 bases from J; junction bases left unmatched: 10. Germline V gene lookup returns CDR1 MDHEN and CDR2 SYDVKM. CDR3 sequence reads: CASSLILGGAVNQPQHF. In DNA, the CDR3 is TGTGCCAGCAGTTTAATTCTAGGGGGCGCGGTCAATCAGCCCCAGCATTTT.

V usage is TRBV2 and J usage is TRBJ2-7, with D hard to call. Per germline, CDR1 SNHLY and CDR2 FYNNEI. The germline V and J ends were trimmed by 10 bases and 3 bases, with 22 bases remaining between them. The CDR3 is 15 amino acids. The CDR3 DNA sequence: TGTGCCACGAAGAACGTGGAGCCCCCGATCTACGAGCAGTACTTC. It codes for CATKNVEPPIYEQYF.

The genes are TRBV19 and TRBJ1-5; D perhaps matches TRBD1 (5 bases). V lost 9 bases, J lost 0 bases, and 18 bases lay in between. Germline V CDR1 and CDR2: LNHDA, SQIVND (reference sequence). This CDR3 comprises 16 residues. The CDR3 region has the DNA TGTGCCAGCGACAGCGGGAGGACGTTTAGCAATCAGCCCCAGCATTTT. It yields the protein CASDSGRTFSNQPQHF.

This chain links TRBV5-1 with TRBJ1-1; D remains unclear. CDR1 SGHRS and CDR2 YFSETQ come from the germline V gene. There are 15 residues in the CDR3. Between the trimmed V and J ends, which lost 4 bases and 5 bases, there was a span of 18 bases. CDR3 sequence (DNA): TGCGCCAGCAGCCAAACGAACGCAGGACGGACTGAAGCTTTCTTT. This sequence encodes CASSQTNAGRTEAFF.

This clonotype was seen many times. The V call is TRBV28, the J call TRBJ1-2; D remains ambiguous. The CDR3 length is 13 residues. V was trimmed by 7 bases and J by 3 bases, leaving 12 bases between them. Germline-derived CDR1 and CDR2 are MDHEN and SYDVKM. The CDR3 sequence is CASTPTDYYGYTF. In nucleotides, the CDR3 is TGTGCCAGCACCCCCACAGACTACTATGGCTACACCTTC.

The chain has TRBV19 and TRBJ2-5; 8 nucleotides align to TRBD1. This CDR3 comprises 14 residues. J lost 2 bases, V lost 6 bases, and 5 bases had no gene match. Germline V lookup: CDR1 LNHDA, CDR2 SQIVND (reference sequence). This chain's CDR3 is CASRRDRLQETQYF. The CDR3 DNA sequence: TGTGCCAGTAGGAGGGACAGGCTTCAAGAGACCCAGTACTTC.

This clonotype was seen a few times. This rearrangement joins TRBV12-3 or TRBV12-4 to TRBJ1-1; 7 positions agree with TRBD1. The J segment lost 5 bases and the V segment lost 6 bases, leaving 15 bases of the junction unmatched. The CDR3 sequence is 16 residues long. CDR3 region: CASRPKARQDRTEAFF. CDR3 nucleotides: TGTGCCAGCAGACCCAAGGCTCGGCAGGACAGGACTGAAGCTTTCTTT.